The 9 T cell receptor beta chains below come from one sample, sequenced in a study of blood T cells in healthy people across ages. A J-beta primer mix and a sample-barcoded 5' primer were used in a second PCR of about 6 to 12 cycles. TCRdb re-analysed the 5' RACE reads in MiXCR, keeping a single row per CDR3 protein. The sample records hundreds of thousands of distinct CDR3 sequences, about 56% being singletons. Material for sequencing was blood. The receptors stem from a man aged 40-50 years in good health.

The V and J genes are TRBV15 and TRBJ1-5; TRBD1 is a possible D gene (5 bases). V lost 0 bases to trimming and J lost 7 bases, with 16 bases between them. Germline V CDR1 and CDR2: LNHNV, YYDKDF (reference sequence). The CDR3 totals 16 residues. The CDR3 loop reads CATSRDLPDTGQPQHF. In DNA form, the CDR3 reads TGTGCCACCAGCAGAGATCTCCCGGACACCGGCCAGCCCCAGCATTTT.

Comments on this clonotype: At one boundary the junction diverges from the germline segment, which might be a read error. The chain joins TRBV12-5 to TRBJ2-1; D possibly uses TRBD1 or TRBD2 (5 bases each). This CDR3 spans 14 amino acids. In germline, CDR1 is LGHNT, CDR2 FRNRAP. CDR3 protein: CASDLGRGYNEQFF. Written as DNA, the CDR3 is TGTGCTAGTGATTTGGGACGAGGATACAATGAGCAGTTCTTC.

This chain links TRBV20-1 with TRBJ2-4, with D perhaps TRBD1 (5 bases). The better agreement between TRBJ2-5 and the DNA end casts doubt on the J call. Germline V gives CDR1 DFQATT, CDR2 SNEGSKA (reference sequence). This CDR3 is 15 amino acids long. CDR3 sequence reads: CSAIPGREIQETQYF. The CDR3 nucleotides read TGCAGTGCTATCCCAGGGCGCGAGATCCAAGAGACCCAGTACTTC.

This clonotype was seen only a few times. The V gene is TRBV5-1, the J gene TRBJ2-3; 10 bases match TRBD2. Germline V lookup: CDR1 SGHRS, CDR2 YFSETQ. V was clipped by 4 bases and J by 0 bases; unmatched bases: 5. The CDR3 is 16 amino acids. The CDR3 bases are TGCGCCAGCAGCCCGTGGACTAGCGGTAGCACAGATACGCAGTATTTT. It codes for CASSPWTSGSTDTQYF. The whole variable domain, filled in from reference TRBV5-1 and TRBJ2-3, reads KAGVTQTPRYLIKTRGQQVTLSCSPISGHRSVSWYQQTPGQGLQFLFEYFSETQRNKGNFPGRFSGRQFSNSRSEMNVSTLELGDSALYLCASSPWTSGSTDTQYFGPGTRLTVL.

This clonotype was detected once. The CDR3 region has the DNA TGTGCCAGCGTACGGGACAACCACTCTGGGGCCAACGTCCTGACTTTC. Protein product: CASVRDNHSGANVLTF. This rearrangement joins TRBV6-2 or TRBV6-3 to TRBJ2-6, with a tentative D call TRBD1 (6 bases). Trimming left V 8 bases short and J 0 bases short, with 14 bases between. The length of the CDR3 is 16 residues. The germline CDR1 and CDR2 sequences are MNHEY and SVGEGT.

Comment on this clonotype: A much larger clone lies a single base off, so this may be a read error. The V call is TRBV5-4, the J call TRBJ2-7; D is perhaps TRBD2 (6 bases). The DNA end lines up better with TRBJ2-5; the J call may be wrong. This CDR3 has 14 amino acids. Germline V lookup: CDR1 SGHNT, CDR2 YYREEE (reference sequence). CDR3: CASSLPGLSETQYF. CDR3 DNA sequence: TGTGCCAGCAGCTTGCCGGGACTGAGTGAGACCCAGTACTTC.

This sequence joins TRBV7-2 and TRBJ1-2; D not resolved. Trimming left V 2 bases short and J 4 bases short, with 11 bases between. The CDR3 extends over 14 amino acids. The V gene's germline CDR1 is SGHTA and CDR2 FQGNSA. In nucleotides, the CDR3 is TGTGCCAGCAGCTTATTTGCGACCCCCTATGGCTACACCTTC. Encoded protein: CASSLFATPYGYTF.

About this clonotype itself: Compared with germline, one end of the junction differs, possibly owing to a read error. The rearrangement uses TRBV29-1 and TRBJ2-4, with a possible D match to TRBD1 (5 bases). With the DNA end fitting TRBJ2-7 better, the J assignment may be wrong. Germline loops: CDR1 SQVTM, CDR2 ANQGSEA. The CDR3 is 13 amino acids. CDR3 sequence reads: CSGEDPRQNEQYF. CDR3 DNA sequence: TGCAGCGGTGAAGATCCAAGACAGAACGAGCAGTACTTC.

This clonotype was found a few times. J is TRBJ2-5 and V is TRBV12-5; 7 bases line up with TRBD1. This CDR3 contains 20 residues. Germline assignment: CDR1 LGHNT and CDR2 FRNRAP. The V and J ends lost 1 base and 0 bases, in that order; junction bases with no gene match: 17. The DNA for the CDR3 is TGTGCTAGTGGTTTGGACAGGGGCCACCGGAGAGTAAGATACCAAGAGACCCAGTACTTC. The encoded protein is CASGLDRGHRRVRYQETQYF.